A selection of T cell receptor beta chains follows, all from one sample in a study of blood T cell repertoires in COVID-19. Produced via immunoSEQ multiplex PCR; TCRdb's table is partial and in-frame only. The table records roughly 98,000 clones, around four fifths of them present only once. Material for sequencing was peripheral blood. These receptors all come from a woman aged 70-85 years with active or convalescent COVID-19. Both conserved end residues are part of each CDR3. D genes are given only for firm matches.

v_gene,j_gene,d_gene,CDR3aa
TRBV2,TRBJ1-1,-,CASSGGQLNTEAFF
TRBV6-5,TRBJ1-4,-,CASSPQGNEKLFF
TRBV19,TRBJ2-7,TRBD1,CARTSGTAVGVHEQYF
TRBV19,TRBJ1-5,-,CASSLGLNQPQHF
TRBV6-5,TRBJ2-7,TRBD1,CASRSGGQGTYEQYF
TRBV24-1,TRBJ1-5,-,CATSVQGGPQHF
TRBV7-9,TRBJ2-5,-,CASSPLLARETQYF
TRBV11-3,TRBJ1-1,-,CASSLGPQKLMNTEAFF
TRBV7-2,TRBJ1-1,-,CASSLRRNTEAFF
TRBV4-3,TRBJ2-7,-,CASSQGLGSGGGEQYF
TRBV2,TRBJ2-1,-,CASRSGRTMGNEQFF
TRBV15,TRBJ2-4,-,CATSVGSLATKNIQYF
TRBV10-1,TRBJ2-2,TRBD1,CASSESRGGWTGELFF
TRBV6-5,TRBJ1-2,TRBD1,CASSYSQGAIGYTF
TRBV7-8,TRBJ1-2,TRBD1,CASKPSGGYGYTF
TRBV21-1,TRBJ2-1,-,CASSKQGGGAVEQFF
TRBV10-3,TRBJ2-3,-,CAISEFLDTQYF
TRBV9,TRBJ2-7,TRBD2,CASSVTGLAGNEQYF
TRBV6-2/TRBV6-3,TRBJ2-3,TRBD2,CASSLPSGGADTQYF
TRBV24-1,TRBJ2-1,-,CATSDPRGLINEQFF
TRBV5-1,TRBJ2-3,TRBD2,CASRSLADSTDTQYF
TRBV24-1,TRBJ1-2,-,CATSDEREIYGYTF
TRBV11-2,TRBJ2-2,TRBD2,CASSNTGTSRTGELFF
TRBV5-1,TRBJ1-4,-,CASSFGAQANEKLFF
TRBV5-1,TRBJ1-4,TRBD1,CASSRLTGATNEKLFF
TRBV9,TRBJ2-2,TRBD2,CASSARGGGVSGELFF
TRBV6-6,TRBJ1-1,-,CASSYSGGANTEAFF
TRBV9,TRBJ1-4,TRBD1,CASSVEAGGGEKLFF
TRBV5-1,TRBJ2-2,TRBD1,CASSGGTGTGELFF